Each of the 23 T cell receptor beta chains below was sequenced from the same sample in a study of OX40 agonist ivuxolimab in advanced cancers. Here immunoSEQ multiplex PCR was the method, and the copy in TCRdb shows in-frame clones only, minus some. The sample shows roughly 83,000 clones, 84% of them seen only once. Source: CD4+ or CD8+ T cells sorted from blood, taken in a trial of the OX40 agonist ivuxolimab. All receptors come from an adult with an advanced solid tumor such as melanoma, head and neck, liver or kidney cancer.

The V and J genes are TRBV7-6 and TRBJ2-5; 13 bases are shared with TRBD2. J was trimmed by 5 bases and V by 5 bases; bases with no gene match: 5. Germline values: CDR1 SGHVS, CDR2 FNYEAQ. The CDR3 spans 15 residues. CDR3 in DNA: TGTGCCAGCAGCGGCGGACTAGCGGGAGTTGAGACCCAGTACTTC. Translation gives CASSGGLAGVETQYF.

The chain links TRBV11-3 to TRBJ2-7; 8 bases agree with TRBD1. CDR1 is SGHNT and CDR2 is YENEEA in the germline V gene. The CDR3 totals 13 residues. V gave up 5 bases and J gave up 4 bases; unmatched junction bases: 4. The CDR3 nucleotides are TGTGCCAGCAGCCGGACAGGGAGTTACGAGCAGTACTTC. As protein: CASSRTGSYEQYF.

The CDR3 protein is CASSQGVWSNQPQHF. CDR3 nucleotide sequence: TGCGCCAGCAGCCAAGGGGTCTGGAGCAATCAGCCCCAGCATTTT. This sequence joins TRBV4-1 and TRBJ1-5; D is unclear. The CDR3 is 15 amino acids. Trimming removed 1 base from V and 1 base from J, with 8 bases in between. CDR1 MGHRA and CDR2 YSYEKL come from the germline V gene.

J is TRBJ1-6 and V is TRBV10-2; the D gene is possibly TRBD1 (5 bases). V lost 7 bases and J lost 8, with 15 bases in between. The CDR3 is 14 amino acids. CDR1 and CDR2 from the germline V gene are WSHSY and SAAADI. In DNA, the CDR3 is TGCGCCAGCACTAGGACATATACGGATTCACCCCTCCACTTT. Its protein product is CASTRTYTDSPLHF.

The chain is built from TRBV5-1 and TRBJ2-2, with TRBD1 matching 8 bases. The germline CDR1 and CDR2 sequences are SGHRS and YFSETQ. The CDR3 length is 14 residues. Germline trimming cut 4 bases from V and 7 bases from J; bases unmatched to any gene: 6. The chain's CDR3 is CASSGTGGGGELFF. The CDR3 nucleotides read TGCGCCAGCAGCGGAACAGGGGGAGGCGGGGAGCTGTTTTTT.

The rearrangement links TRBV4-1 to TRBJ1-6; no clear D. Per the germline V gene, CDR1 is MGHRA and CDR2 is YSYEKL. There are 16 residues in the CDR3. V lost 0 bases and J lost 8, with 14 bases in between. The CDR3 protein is CASSQELAGIDSPLHF. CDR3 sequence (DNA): TGCGCCAGCAGCCAAGAGTTAGCGGGGATTGATTCACCCCTCCACTTT.

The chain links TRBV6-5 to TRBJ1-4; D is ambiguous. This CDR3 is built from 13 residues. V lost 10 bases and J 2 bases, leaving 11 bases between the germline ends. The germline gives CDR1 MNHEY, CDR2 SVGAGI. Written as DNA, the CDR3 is TGTGCCATTAAAAGCGAGACTAATGAAAAACTGTTTTTT. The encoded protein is CAIKSETNEKLFF.

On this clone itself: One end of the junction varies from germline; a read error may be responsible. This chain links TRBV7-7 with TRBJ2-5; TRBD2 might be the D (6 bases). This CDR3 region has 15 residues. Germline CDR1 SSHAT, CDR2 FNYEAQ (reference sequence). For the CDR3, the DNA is TGTGCTAGCAGCTTAGGAGGGGATACAAGAGAGACCCAGTACTTC. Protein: CASSLGGDTRETQYF.

Here the CDR3 DNA reads TGTGCCAGTAGGGGGGGAGTATCTAACGGCTACACCTTC. This gives the protein CASRGGVSNGYTF. The chain combines TRBV19 with TRBJ1-2; D possibly corresponds to TRBD1 (5 bases). This CDR3 has 13 residues. Trimming stripped 6 bases from V and 8 bases from J, with 16 bases between. The germline gives CDR1 LNHDA, CDR2 SQIVND (reference sequence).

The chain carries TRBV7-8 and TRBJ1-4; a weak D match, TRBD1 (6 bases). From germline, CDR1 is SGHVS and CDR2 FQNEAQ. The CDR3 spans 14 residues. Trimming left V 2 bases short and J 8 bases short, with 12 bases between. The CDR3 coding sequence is TGTGCCAGCAGCTTAAAGGGGGACCGGGAAAAACTGTTTTTT. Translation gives CASSLKGDREKLFF.

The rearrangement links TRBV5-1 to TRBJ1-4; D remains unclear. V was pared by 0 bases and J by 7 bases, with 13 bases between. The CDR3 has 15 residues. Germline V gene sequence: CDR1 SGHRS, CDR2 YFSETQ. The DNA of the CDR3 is TGCGCCAGCAGCTTGGGGGCAGGAGGGCGTGAAAAACTGTTTTTT. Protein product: CASSLGAGGREKLFF.

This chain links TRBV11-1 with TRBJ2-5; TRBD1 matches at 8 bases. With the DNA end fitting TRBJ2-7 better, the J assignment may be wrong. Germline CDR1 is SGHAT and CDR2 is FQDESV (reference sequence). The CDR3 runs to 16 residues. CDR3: CASSSTDRGRVGEQYF. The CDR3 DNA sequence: TGTGCCAGCAGCTCTACTGACAGGGGCCGGGTCGGCGAGCAGTACTTC.

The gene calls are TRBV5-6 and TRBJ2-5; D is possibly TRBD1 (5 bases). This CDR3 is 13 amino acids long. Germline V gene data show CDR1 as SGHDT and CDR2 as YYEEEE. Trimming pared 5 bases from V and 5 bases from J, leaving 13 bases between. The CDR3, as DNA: TGTGCCAGCAGGACAGCCGCACGGGAGACCCAGTACTTC. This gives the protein CASRTAARETQYF.

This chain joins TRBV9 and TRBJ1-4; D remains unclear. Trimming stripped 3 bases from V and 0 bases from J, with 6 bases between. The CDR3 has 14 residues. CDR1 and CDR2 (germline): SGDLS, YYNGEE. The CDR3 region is CASSGTATNEKLFF. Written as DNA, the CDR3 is TGTGCCAGCAGCGGCACAGCAACTAATGAAAAACTGTTTTTT.

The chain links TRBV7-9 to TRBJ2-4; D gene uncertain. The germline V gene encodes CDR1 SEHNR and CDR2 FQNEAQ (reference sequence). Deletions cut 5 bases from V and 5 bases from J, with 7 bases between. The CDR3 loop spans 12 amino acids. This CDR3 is CASSRTENIQYF. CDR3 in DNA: TGTGCCAGCAGCCGTACAGAAAACATTCAGTACTTC.

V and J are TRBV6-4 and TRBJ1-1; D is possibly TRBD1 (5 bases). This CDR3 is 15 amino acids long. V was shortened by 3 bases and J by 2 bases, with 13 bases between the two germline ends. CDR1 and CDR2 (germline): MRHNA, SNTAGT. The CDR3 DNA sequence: TGTGCCAGCAGTGAATGGCTACAGGTTAACACTGAAGCTTTCTTT. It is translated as CASSEWLQVNTEAFF.

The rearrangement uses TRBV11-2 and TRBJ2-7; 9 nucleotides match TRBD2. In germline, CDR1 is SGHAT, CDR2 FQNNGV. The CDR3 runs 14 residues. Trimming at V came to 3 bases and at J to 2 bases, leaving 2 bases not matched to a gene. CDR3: CASSFPSGAYEQYF. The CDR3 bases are TGTGCCAGCAGCTTCCCTAGCGGGGCCTACGAGCAGTACTTC.

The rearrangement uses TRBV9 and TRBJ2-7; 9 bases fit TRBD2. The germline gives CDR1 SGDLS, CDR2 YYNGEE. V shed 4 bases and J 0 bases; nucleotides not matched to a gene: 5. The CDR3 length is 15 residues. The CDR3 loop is CASSRGGDPSYEQYF. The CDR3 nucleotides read TGTGCCAGCAGCCGCGGGGGGGACCCCTCCTACGAGCAGTACTTC.

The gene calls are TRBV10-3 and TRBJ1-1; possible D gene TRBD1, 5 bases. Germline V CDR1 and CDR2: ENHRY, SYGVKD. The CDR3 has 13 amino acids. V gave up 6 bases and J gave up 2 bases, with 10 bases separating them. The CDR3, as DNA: TGTGCCATCAGGTTCGGGGGTAACACTGAAGCTTTCTTT. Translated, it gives CAIRFGGNTEAFF.

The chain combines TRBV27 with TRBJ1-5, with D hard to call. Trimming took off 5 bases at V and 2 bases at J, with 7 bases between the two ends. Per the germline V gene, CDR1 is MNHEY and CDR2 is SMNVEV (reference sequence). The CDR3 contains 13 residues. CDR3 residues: CASSPYGNQPQHF. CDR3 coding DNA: TGTGCCAGCAGTCCCTACGGCAATCAGCCCCAGCATTTT.

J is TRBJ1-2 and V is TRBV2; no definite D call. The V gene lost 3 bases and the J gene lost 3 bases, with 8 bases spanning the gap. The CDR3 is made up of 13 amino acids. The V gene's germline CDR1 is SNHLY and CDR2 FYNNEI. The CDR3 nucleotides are TGTGCCAGCAGTGACGGCCCCGACTATGGCTACACCTTC. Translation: CASSDGPDYGYTF.

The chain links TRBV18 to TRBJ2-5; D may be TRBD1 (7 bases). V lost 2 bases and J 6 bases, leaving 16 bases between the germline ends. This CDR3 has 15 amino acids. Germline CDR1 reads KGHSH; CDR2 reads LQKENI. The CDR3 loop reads CASSPTQGGVKTQYF. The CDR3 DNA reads TGTGCCAGCTCACCAACCCAGGGGGGTGTGAAGACCCAGTACTTC.

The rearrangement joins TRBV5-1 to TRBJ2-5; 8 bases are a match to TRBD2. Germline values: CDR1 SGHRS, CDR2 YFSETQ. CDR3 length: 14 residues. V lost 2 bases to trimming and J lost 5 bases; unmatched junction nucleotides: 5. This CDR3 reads CASSFGGGGETQYF. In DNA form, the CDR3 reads TGCGCCAGCAGCTTCGGCGGCGGGGGGGAGACCCAGTACTTC. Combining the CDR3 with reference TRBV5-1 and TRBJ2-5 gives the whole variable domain KAGVTQTPRYLIKTRGQQVTLSCSPISGHRSVSWYQQTPGQGLQFLFEYFSETQRNKGNFPGRFSGRQFSNSRSEMNVSTLELGDSALYLCASSFGGGGETQYFGPGTRLLVL.